This TCR beta chain was captured in a study of patients and donors after allogeneic stem cell transplantation. This clonotype appeared a few times. The CDR3 covers 15 residues. V dropped 6 bases and J dropped 5; count of bases not matched to a gene: 11. MiXCR, applied by TCRdb to the RT-PCR reads, yields one record per CDR3 protein. Among roughly 26,000 distinct CDR3 sequences listed, over 7% were seen once. The sequence was collected from a human donor who was either an allogeneic HSCT recipient or a stem cell or donor lymphocyte infusion donor (not recorded which). It is not recorded whose cells these are; they may come from a transplant donor. The V call is TRBV12-3 or TRBV12-4, the J call TRBJ2-5; TRBD2 agrees at 8 bases. Material for sequencing was blood, either unsorted or a sorted T cell fraction (not recorded which). This CDR3 reads CASRLAGQPRETQYF. The CDR3 DNA reads as TGTGCCAGCAGGCTAGCGGGCCAACCCCGGGAGACCCAGTACTTC.